This TCR beta chain comes out of a study of CD8 T cells in Susac syndrome. An input of 0.5 to 1 ug of RNA was subjected to reverse transcription using random hexamers. Amplification of the TCR beta CDR3 was carried out by immunoSEQ multiplex PCR, which spanned a total of 54 Vbeta and 13 Jbeta segments. A single record per CDR3 protein comes from TCRdb applying MiXCR to the immunoSEQ multiplex PCR reads. The table includes about 210,000 distinct CDR3 sequences, 95% detected once. Sequencing of TCR beta drew on CD8+ and CD4+ T cells from blood. The multiple sclerosis controls were treatment-naive patients with relapsing-remitting disease that was stable or active. FACS enriched CD8+ TEMRA cells, while bulk CD8+ and CD4+ were negatively isolated. This CDR3 is built from 15 residues. V lost 4 bases to trimming and J lost 1 base; unmatched junction nucleotides: 4.

The sequencing input was CD4+ T cells from PBMCs. The chain has TRBV12-3 or TRBV12-4 and TRBJ2-4; TRBD2 agrees at 7 bases. This receptor was taken from a human donor with multiple sclerosis. The CDR3 here is CASSSAGVAKNIQYF. The CDR3, as DNA: TGTGCCAGCAGTTCCGCGGGGGTGGCCAAAAACATTCAGTACTTC.